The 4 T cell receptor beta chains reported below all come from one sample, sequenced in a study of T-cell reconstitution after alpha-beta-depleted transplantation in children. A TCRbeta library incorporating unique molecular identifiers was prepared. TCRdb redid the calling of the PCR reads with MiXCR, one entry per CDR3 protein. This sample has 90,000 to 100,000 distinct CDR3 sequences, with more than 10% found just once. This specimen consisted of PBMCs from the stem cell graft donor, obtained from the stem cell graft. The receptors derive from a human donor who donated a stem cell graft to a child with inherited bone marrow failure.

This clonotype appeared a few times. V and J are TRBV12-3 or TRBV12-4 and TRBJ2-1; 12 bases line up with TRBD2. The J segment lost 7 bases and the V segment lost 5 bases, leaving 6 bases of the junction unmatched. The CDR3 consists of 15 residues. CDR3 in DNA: TGTGCCAGCAGTCTCGGGACTAGCGGGTCTAATGAGCAGTTCTTC. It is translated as CASSLGTSGSNEQFF.

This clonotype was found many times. CDR3 residues: CASSNFLAFNGYTF. CDR3 DNA sequence: TGTGCCAGCAGCAATTTTCTCGCTTTTAATGGCTACACCTTC. The chain joins TRBV5-6 to TRBJ1-2; D is unclear. V gave up 4 bases and J gave up 6 bases, with 16 bases separating them. The CDR3 has 14 residues. Germline assignment: CDR1 SGHDT and CDR2 YYEEEE.

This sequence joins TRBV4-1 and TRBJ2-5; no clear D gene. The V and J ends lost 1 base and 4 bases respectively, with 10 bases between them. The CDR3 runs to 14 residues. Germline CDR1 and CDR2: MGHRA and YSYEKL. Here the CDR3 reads CASSQGTSVETQYF. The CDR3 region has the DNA TGCGCCAGCAGCCAAGGGACCTCCGTAGAGACCCAGTACTTC.

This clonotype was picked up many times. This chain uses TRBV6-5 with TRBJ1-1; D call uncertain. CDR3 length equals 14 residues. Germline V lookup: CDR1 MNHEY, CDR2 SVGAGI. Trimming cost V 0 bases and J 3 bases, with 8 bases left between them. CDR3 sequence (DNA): TGTGCCAGCAGTTACTCGTTTGCAGACACTGAAGCTTTCTTT. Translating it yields CASSYSFADTEAFF.